These 23 T cell receptor beta chains were all obtained from the same sample, sequenced in a study of OX40 agonist ivuxolimab in advanced cancers. TCRdb keeps only in-frame clones here, not all; method: immunoSEQ multiplex PCR. Of some 100,000 clones listed, around 94% are singletons. Material: CD4+ or CD8+ T cells sorted from blood, obtained in a trial of the OX40 agonist ivuxolimab. These receptors all come from an adult with an advanced solid tumor such as melanoma, head and neck, liver or kidney cancer.

The rearrangement uses TRBV7-8 and TRBJ1-1; D gene uncertain. Germline lookup yields CDR1 SGHVS and CDR2 FQNEAQ. The CDR3 extends over 13 amino acids. With 1 base removed from V and 6 bases from J, the gap between germline ends came to 9 bases. The CDR3 DNA reads TGTGCCAGCAGCTTAGGTTCGAGGCCTGAAGCTTTCTTT. This codes for CASSLGSRPEAFF.

The chain joins TRBV19 to TRBJ2-3; 11 bases are a match to TRBD1. Germline V CDR1 and CDR2: LNHDA, SQIVND (reference sequence). The CDR3 spans 13 residues. V shed 8 bases, J shed 4 bases, and the junction held 2 bases outside the gene matches. The CDR3 reads CASAGQGADTQYF. CDR3 DNA sequence: TGTGCCAGTGCGGGACAGGGGGCAGATACGCAGTATTTT. The entire variable domain, with the rest obtained from reference TRBV19 and TRBJ2-3, is as follows: DGGITQSPKYLFRKEGQNVTLSCEQNLNHDAMYWYRQDPGQGLRLIYYSQIVNDFQKGDIAEGYSVSREKKESFPLTVTSAQKNPTAFYLCASAGQGADTQYFGPGTRLTVL.

This rearrangement joins TRBV5-4 to TRBJ2-4; D is unclear. This CDR3 has 13 amino acids. The germline V and J ends were trimmed by 0 bases and 6 bases, with 7 bases remaining between them. CDR1 and CDR2 from the germline V gene are SGHNT and YYREEE (reference sequence). For the CDR3, the DNA is TGTGCCAGCAGCTTGGAGGGTCCAAACATTCAGTACTTC. Protein: CASSLEGPNIQYF.

The chain combines TRBV7-8 with TRBJ1-2; 7 positions agree with TRBD1. The V and J ends lost 0 bases and 2 bases, in that order; junction bases with no gene match: 3. The CDR3 extends over 15 amino acids. Germline values: CDR1 SGHVS, CDR2 FQNEAQ. CDR3: CASSLAPGGNYGYTF. The CDR3 bases are TGTGCCAGCAGCTTAGCGCCAGGGGGGAACTATGGCTACACCTTC. Complete variable domain (other parts from reference TRBV7-8 and TRBJ1-2): GAGVSQSPRYKVAKRGQDVALRCDPISGHVSLFWYQQALGQGPEFLTYFQNEAQLDKSGLPSDRFFAERPEGSVSTLKIQRTQQEDSAVYLCASSLAPGGNYGYTFGSGTRLTVV.

The chain combines TRBV9 with TRBJ1-2; D remains ambiguous. Between the trimmed V and J ends, which lost 7 bases and 2 bases, there was a span of 6 bases. The CDR3 is 11 residues long. CDR1 is SGDLS, CDR2 YYNGEE, per germline. The CDR3 sequence is CASESNYGYTF. CDR3 bases: TGTGCCAGCGAATCCAACTATGGCTACACCTTC.

This clone has a handful of counts. This chain joins TRBV4-1 and TRBJ2-2, with D perhaps TRBD1 or TRBD2 (5 bases each). The V end was cut by 2 bases, the J end by 5 bases, with 12 bases between. This CDR3 is 15 amino acids long. Germline values: CDR1 MGHRA, CDR2 YSYEKL. DNA of the CDR3: TGCGCCAGCAGCCAATCCGGGACCCATACCGGGGAGCTGTTTTTT. This sequence encodes CASSQSGTHTGELFF.

The chain links TRBV6-6 to TRBJ2-7; 13 bases fit TRBD2. This CDR3 has 15 amino acids. Looked up from germline, CDR1 is MNHNY and CDR2 is SVGAGI (reference sequence). The V and J ends lost 5 bases and 3 bases, in that order; junction bases with no gene match: 4. CDR3 sequence reads: CASSKTSGGLYEQYF. In DNA form, the CDR3 reads TGTGCCAGCAGTAAGACTAGCGGGGGGCTCTACGAGCAGTACTTC.

The gene calls are TRBV5-1 and TRBJ2-1; 13 bases match TRBD2. The V gene end was trimmed by 1 base and the J gene end by 9 bases; junction bases not matched to a gene: 4. Germline lookup yields CDR1 SGHRS and CDR2 YFSETQ. The CDR3 covers 15 residues. The CDR3 region has the DNA TGCGCCAGCAGCTTGACTAGCGGGGGGGCCGGTGAGCAGTTCTTC. Translating gives CASSLTSGGAGEQFF. The variable domain in full, with the rest retrieved from reference TRBV5-1 and TRBJ2-1, is KAGVTQTPRYLIKTRGQQVTLSCSPISGHRSVSWYQQTPGQGLQFLFEYFSETQRNKGNFPGRFSGRQFSNSRSEMNVSTLELGDSALYLCASSLTSGGAGEQFFGPGTRLTVL.

The CDR3 DNA reads TGTGCCAGCAGCCGACGGGACAGGGGTGAAGAGACCCAGTACTTC. Amino acid sequence: CASSRRDRGEETQYF. This chain links TRBV14 with TRBJ2-5, with 10 bases aligning to TRBD1. The CDR3 extends over 15 amino acids. Unmatched junction bases numbered 5, after V lost 4 bases and J lost 3 bases. The V gene's germline CDR1 is SGHDN and CDR2 FVKESK.

The genes are TRBV2 and TRBJ2-1; 8 bases align to TRBD1. Trimming removed 11 bases from V and 7 bases from J; junction bases left unmatched: 4. This CDR3 has 11 amino acids. Per germline, CDR1 SNHLY and CDR2 FYNNEI. The CDR3 loop is CACTGGNEQFF. Here the CDR3 DNA reads TGTGCCTGTACAGGGGGAAATGAGCAGTTCTTC.

The chain combines TRBV14 with TRBJ1-6; 8 bases are a match to TRBD1. CDR1 SGHDN and CDR2 FVKESK come from the germline V gene. V was pared by 0 bases and J by 9 bases, with 7 bases of the junction left unmatched. The CDR3 consists of 16 residues. The CDR3 DNA reads TGTGCCAGCAGCCAAGAGGTCGGGCAGGGGGCTTCACCCCTCCACTTT. Protein product: CASSQEVGQGASPLHF.

V and J are TRBV2 and TRBJ2-1; 10 bases map to TRBD2. From germline, CDR1 is SNHLY and CDR2 FYNNEI. The CDR3 sequence is 15 residues long. V gave up 6 bases and J gave up 5 bases; unmatched junction bases: 7. The CDR3, as DNA: TGTGCCAGCAGCCAGACTAGCGGGCGCAACAATGAGCAGTTCTTC. This sequence encodes CASSQTSGRNNEQFF.

This chain joins TRBV15 and TRBJ2-3, with D tentatively TRBD1 (7 bases). Looked up from germline, CDR1 is LNHNV and CDR2 is YYDKDF (reference sequence). This CDR3 comprises 14 residues. V lost 4 bases and J 6 bases, leaving 14 bases between the germline ends. The CDR3 sequence: CATSISQGGDTQYF. The DNA of the CDR3 is TGTGCCACCAGCATAAGCCAGGGGGGTGATACGCAGTATTTT.

The chain recombines TRBV6-5 with TRBJ2-7; D possibly corresponds to TRBD2 (7 bases). The germline V gene has CDR1 MNHEY and CDR2 SVGAGI. The CDR3 loop spans 12 amino acids. The germline V and J ends were trimmed by 7 bases and 3 bases, with 10 bases remaining between them. The DNA for the CDR3 is TGTGCCAGCACGGGGGGCGGCTACGAGCAGTACTTC. Translating it yields CASTGGGYEQYF.

This chain connects TRBV9 to TRBJ1-6; 9 nucleotides match TRBD1. The germline gives CDR1 SGDLS, CDR2 YYNGEE. V was clipped by 3 bases and J by 10 bases; unmatched bases: 8. The CDR3 is 15 residues long. The chain's CDR3 is CASSATGGARSPLHF. Written as DNA, the CDR3 is TGTGCCAGCAGCGCCACAGGGGGCGCGAGGTCACCCCTCCACTTT.

J is TRBJ1-1 and V is TRBV11-3; 7 bases match TRBD1. There are 14 residues in the CDR3. V was pared by 1 base and J by 4 bases, with 3 bases of the junction left unmatched. The germline V gene encodes CDR1 SGHNT and CDR2 YENEEA. This chain's CDR3 is CASSLGPGGTEAFF. The CDR3 nucleotides read TGTGCCAGCAGCTTAGGGCCAGGGGGCACTGAAGCTTTCTTT.

This chain joins TRBV30 and TRBJ2-1, with D unclear. The ends were cut back, 3 bases at V and 8 bases at J, with 20 bases in the middle. The CDR3 loop spans 15 amino acids. Germline CDR1 and CDR2: GTSNPN and SVGIG (reference sequence). The CDR3 loop is CAWRRFGVARDEQFF. CDR3 bases: TGTGCCTGGAGAAGATTTGGGGTCGCTCGCGATGAGCAGTTCTTC.

The V gene is TRBV7-2, the J gene TRBJ2-5; a weak D match, TRBD2 (7 bases). The CDR3 has 15 amino acids. CDR1 and CDR2 from the germline V gene are SGHTA and FQGNSA. Trimming removed 1 base at V and 5 bases at J, with 14 bases between. Written as DNA, the CDR3 is TGTGCCAGCAGCTTAGGGGGGGGGCCGCTGGAGACCCAGTACTTC. Residues: CASSLGGGPLETQYF.

V is TRBV6-6 and J is TRBJ2-7; the D is unclear. Germline CDR1 MNHNY, CDR2 SVGAGI (reference sequence). V was pared by 2 bases and J by 3 bases, with 11 bases between. The CDR3 is 14 residues long. The CDR3 sequence: CASSYDHADYEQYF. The CDR3 coding sequence is TGTGCCAGCAGTTACGACCACGCAGACTACGAGCAGTACTTC.

This chain connects TRBV5-6 to TRBJ2-2; 9 positions agree with TRBD2. There are 16 residues in the CDR3. Germline assignment: CDR1 SGHDT and CDR2 YYEEEE. Germline trimming cut 3 bases from V and 0 bases from J; bases unmatched to any gene: 3. The CDR3 nucleotides read TGTGCCAGCAGCTCTCGACTAGCGGCGAACACCGGGGAGCTGTTTTTT. This gives the protein CASSSRLAANTGELFF.

This sequence joins TRBV29-1 and TRBJ1-2; TRBD1 might be the D (6 bases). Trimming took 2 bases from V and 8 from J, leaving 12 bases between them. Germline V gene sequence: CDR1 SQVTM, CDR2 ANQGSEA. The CDR3 totals 12 residues. CDR3 in DNA: TGCAGCGTTGAAAGGGGGGGTGACGGCTACACCTTC. Translated, it gives CSVERGGDGYTF.

The genes are TRBV21-1 and TRBJ1-4. TRBV21-1 is annotated as a pseudogene. The CDR3 has 14 amino acids. The CDR3 DNA sequence: TGTGCCAGCAGCAAAGGGGAAGGGATAGAAAAACTGTTTTTT. Its translation: CASSKGEGIEKLFF.

V and J are TRBV19 and TRBJ1-5; maybe TRBD1 (6 bases). Trimming removed 7 bases from V and 5 bases from J, with 15 bases in between. This CDR3 spans 14 amino acids. Germline CDR1 LNHDA, CDR2 SQIVND (reference sequence). The CDR3 loop reads CASTPDSVYQPQHF. CDR3 sequence (DNA): TGTGCCAGTACGCCGGACAGCGTGTATCAGCCCCAGCATTTT.